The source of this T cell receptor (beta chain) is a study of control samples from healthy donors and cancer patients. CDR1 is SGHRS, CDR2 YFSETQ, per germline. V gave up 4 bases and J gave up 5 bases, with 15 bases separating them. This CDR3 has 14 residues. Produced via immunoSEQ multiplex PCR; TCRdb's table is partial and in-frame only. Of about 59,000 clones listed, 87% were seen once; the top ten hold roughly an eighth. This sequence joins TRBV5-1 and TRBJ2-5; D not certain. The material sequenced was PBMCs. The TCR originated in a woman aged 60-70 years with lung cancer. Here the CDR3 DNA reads TGCGCCAGCAGCCTGATATCTGCCAAGGAGACCCAGTACTTC. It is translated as CASSLISAKETQYF.